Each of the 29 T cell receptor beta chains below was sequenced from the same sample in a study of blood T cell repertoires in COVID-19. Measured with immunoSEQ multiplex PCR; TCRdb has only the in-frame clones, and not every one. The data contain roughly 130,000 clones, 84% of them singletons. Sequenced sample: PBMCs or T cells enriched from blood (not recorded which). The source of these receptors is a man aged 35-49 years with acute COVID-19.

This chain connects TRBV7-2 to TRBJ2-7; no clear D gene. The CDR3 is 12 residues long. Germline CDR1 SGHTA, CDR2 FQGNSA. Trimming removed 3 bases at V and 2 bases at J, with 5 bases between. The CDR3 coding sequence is TGTGCCAGCAGCTTTGGCCCCTACGAGCAGTACTTC. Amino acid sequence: CASSFGPYEQYF.

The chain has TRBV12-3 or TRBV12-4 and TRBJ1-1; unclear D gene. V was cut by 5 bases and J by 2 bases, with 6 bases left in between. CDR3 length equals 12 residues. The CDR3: CASSSGNTEAFF. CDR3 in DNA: TGTGCCAGCAGTAGTGGCAACACTGAAGCTTTCTTT.

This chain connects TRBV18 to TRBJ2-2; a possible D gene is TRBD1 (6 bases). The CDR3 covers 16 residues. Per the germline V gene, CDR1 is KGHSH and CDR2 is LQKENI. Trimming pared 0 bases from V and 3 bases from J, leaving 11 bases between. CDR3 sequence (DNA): TGTGCCAGCTCACCACCCACTCGGACAGACACCGGGGAGCTGTTTTTT. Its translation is CASSPPTRTDTGELFF. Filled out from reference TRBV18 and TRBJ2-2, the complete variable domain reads NAGVMQNPRHLVRRRGQEARLRCSPMKGHSHVYWYRQLPEEGLKFMVYLQKENIIDESGMPKERFSAEFPKEGPSILRIQQVVRGDSAAYFCASSPPTRTDTGELFFGEGSRLTVL.

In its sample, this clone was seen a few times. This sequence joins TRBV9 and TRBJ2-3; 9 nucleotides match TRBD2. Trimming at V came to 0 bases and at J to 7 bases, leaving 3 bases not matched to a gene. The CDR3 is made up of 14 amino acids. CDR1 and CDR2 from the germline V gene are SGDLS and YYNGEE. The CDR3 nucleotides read TGTGCCAGCAGCGTAGATAGCGGGAGTAATACGCAGTATTTT. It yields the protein CASSVDSGSNTQYF.

DNA for the CDR3: TGTGCCAGCAGCTACGGACAGGCTAACTACGAGCAGTACTTC. This translates into CASSYGQANYEQYF. The V call is TRBV5-8, the J call TRBJ2-7, with 7 bases matching TRBD1. In germline, CDR1 is SGHTS, CDR2 YDEGEE. After removal of 3 bases from V and 3 bases from J, the junction contained 6 bases not matched to a gene. CDR3 length: 14 residues. Full variable domain (missing parts from reference TRBV5-8 and TRBJ2-7): EAGVTQSPTHLIKTRGQQATLRCSPISGHTSVYWYQQALGLGLQFLLWYDEGEERNRGNFPPRFSGRQFPNYSSELNVNALELEDSALYLCASSYGQANYEQYFGPGTRLTVT.

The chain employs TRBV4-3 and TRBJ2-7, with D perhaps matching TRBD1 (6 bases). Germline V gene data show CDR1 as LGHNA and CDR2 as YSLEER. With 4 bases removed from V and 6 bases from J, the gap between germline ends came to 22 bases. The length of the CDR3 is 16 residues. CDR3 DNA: TGCGCCAGCAGCCCTCTCTTGGACAGTGCGTCTGGCGAGCAGTACTTC. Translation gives CASSPLLDSASGEQYF.

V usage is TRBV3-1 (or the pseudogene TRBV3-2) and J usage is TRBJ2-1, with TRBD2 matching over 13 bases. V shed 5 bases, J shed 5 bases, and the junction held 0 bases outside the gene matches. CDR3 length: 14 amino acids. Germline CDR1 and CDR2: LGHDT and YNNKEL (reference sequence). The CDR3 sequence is CASSGLAGDNEQFF. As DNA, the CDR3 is TGTGCCAGCAGCGGACTAGCGGGGGACAATGAGCAGTTCTTC.

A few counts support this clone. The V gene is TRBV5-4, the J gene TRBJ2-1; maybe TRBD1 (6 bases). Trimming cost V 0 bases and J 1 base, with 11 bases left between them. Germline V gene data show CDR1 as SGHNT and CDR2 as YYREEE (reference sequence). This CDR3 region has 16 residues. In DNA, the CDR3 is TGTGCCAGCAGCTTGGTCGGCAGGGGTTCCTACAATGAGCAGTTCTTC. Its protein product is CASSLVGRGSYNEQFF.

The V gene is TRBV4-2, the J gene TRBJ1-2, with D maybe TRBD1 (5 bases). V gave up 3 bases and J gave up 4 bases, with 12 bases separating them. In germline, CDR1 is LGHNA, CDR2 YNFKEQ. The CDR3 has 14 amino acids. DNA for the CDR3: TGTGCCAGCAGCCAGGAACAGGCTTTCTATGGCTACACCTTC. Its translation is CASSQEQAFYGYTF.

Written as DNA, the CDR3 is TGTGCCTGGAACAGTTGGGGACTCCAAGGCTATGGCTACACCTTC. Amino acids: CAWNSWGLQGYGYTF. The rearrangement joins TRBV30 to TRBJ1-2; tentatively, D is TRBD1 (5 bases). The V end was cut by 4 bases, the J end by 4 bases, with 19 bases between. The CDR3 covers 15 residues. Germline loops: CDR1 GTSNPN, CDR2 SVGIG (reference sequence).

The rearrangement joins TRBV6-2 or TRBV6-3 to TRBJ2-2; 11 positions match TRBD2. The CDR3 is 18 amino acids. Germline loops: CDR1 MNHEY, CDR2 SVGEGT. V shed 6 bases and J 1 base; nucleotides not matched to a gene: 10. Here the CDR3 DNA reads TGTGCCAGCAGATACCTACGTGGGACTAGCGGGAACACCGGGGAGCTGTTTTTT. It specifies CASRYLRGTSGNTGELFF.

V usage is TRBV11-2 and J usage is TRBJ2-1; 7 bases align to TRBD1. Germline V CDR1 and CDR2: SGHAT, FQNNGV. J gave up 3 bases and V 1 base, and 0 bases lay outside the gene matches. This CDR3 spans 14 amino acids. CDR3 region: CASSLGQGYNEQFF. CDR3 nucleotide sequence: TGTGCCAGCAGCTTAGGACAGGGCTACAATGAGCAGTTCTTC.

CDR3 sequence (DNA): TGTGCCAGCAGCTTCGGGACAGGGGGCGACTATGGCTACACCTTC. It codes for CASSFGTGGDYGYTF. The chain uses TRBV5-4 and TRBJ1-2; 12 bases are a match to TRBD1. CDR1 is SGHNT and CDR2 is YYREEE in the germline V gene (reference sequence). The CDR3 is made up of 15 amino acids. V lost 2 bases, J lost 3 bases, and 2 bases stayed unmatched.

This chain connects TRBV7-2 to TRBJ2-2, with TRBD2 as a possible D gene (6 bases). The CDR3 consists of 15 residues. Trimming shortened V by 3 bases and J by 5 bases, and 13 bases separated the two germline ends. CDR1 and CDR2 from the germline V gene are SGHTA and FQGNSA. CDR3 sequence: CASSFPSGGTGELFF. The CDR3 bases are TGTGCCAGCAGCTTTCCGTCCGGAGGGACCGGGGAGCTGTTTTTT. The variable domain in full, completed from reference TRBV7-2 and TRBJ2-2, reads GAGVSQSPSNKVTEKGKDVELRCDPISGHTALYWYRQSLGQGLEFLIYFQGNSAPDKSGLPSDRFSAERTGGSVSTLTIQRTQQEDSAVYLCASSFPSGGTGELFFGEGSRLTVL.

The chain's CDR3 is CASSLTSGSNEQFF. CDR3 sequence (DNA): TGTGCCAGCAGCTTGACTAGCGGGAGCAATGAGCAGTTCTTC. V is TRBV11-3 and J is TRBJ2-1, with 12 bases lining up with TRBD2. CDR1 is SGHNT, CDR2 YENEEA, per germline. V was clipped by 3 bases and J by 6 bases; unmatched bases: 0. CDR3 length: 14 amino acids.

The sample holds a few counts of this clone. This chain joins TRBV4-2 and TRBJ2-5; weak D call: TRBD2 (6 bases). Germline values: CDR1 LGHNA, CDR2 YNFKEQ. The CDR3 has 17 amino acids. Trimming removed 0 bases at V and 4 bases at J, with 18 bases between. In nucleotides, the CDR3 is TGTGCCAGCAGCCAAGAGGTGGACTATGGTGTGCTAGAGACCCAGTACTTC. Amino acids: CASSQEVDYGVLETQYF.

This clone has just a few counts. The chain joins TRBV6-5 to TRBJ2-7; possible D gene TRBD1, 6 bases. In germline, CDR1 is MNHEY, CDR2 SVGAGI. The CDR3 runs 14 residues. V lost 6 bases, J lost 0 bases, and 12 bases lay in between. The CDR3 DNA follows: TGTGCCAGCAGGCCCGGGACAAGCTCCTACGAGCAGTACTTC. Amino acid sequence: CASRPGTSSYEQYF.

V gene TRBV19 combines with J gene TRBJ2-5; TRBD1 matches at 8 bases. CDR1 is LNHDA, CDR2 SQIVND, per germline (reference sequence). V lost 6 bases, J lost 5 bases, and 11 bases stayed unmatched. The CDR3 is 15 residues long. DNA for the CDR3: TGTGCCAGTAGCCGGGCAGGGGGCATCGGTGAGACCCAGTACTTC. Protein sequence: CASSRAGGIGETQYF.

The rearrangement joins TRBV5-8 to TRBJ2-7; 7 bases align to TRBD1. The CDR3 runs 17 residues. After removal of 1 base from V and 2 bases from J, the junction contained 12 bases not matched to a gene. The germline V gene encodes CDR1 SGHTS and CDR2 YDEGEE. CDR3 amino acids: CASSLSSGTASPYEQYF. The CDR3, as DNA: TGTGCCAGCAGCTTGAGTTCCGGGACAGCTTCTCCCTACGAGCAGTACTTC.

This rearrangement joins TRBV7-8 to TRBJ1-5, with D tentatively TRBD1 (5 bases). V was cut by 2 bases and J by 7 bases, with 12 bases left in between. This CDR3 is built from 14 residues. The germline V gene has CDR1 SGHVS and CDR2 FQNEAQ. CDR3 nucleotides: TGTGCCAGCAGCTTAAATAGGGGAACCCAGCCCCAGCATTTT. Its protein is CASSLNRGTQPQHF.

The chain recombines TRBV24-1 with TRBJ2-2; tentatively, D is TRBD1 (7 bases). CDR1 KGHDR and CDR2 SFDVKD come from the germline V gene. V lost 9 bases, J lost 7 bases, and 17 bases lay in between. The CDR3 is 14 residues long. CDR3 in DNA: TGTGCCACCGGGGAGGCAGGGGGTTTCGGGGAGCTGTTTTTT. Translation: CATGEAGGFGELFF.

The CDR3 sequence is CASSIQNYGYTF. The CDR3 DNA reads as TGTGCCAGTAGTATACAGAACTATGGCTACACCTTC. V is TRBV19 and J is TRBJ1-2, with no clear D. The CDR3 contains 12 residues. V was trimmed by 2 bases and J by 2 bases, leaving 3 bases between them. CDR1 and CDR2 (germline): LNHDA, SQIVND (reference sequence).

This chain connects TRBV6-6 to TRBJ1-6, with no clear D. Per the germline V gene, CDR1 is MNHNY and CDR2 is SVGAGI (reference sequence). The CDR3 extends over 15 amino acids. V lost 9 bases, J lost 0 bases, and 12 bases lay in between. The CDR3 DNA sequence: TGTGCCAGTCACCCTACGAGCTCCTATAATTCACCCCTCCACTTT. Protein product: CASHPTSSYNSPLHF.

The CDR3 nucleotides read TGTGCCAGCAGCAATACAGGGGGCCCAGCTTACAATGAGCAGTTCTTC. Its translation: CASSNTGGPAYNEQFF. The chain links TRBV13 to TRBJ2-1, with 9 bases lining up with TRBD1. This CDR3 contains 16 residues. Germline values: CDR1 PRHDT, CDR2 FYEKMQ (reference sequence). Unmatched junction bases numbered 9, after V lost 5 bases and J lost 4 bases.

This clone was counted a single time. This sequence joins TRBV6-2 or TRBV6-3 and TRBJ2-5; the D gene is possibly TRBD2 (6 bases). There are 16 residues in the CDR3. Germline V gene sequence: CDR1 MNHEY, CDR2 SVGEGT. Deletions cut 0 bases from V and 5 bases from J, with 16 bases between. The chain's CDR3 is CASSYSSPSEEETQYF. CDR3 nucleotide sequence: TGTGCCAGCAGTTACTCATCGCCTAGCGAAGAGGAGACCCAGTACTTC.

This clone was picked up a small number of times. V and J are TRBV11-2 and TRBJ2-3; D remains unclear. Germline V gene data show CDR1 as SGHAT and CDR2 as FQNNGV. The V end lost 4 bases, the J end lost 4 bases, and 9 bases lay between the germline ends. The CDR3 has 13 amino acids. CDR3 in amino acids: CASSSAMSDTQYF. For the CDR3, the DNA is TGTGCCAGCAGCTCAGCGATGTCAGATACGCAGTATTTT. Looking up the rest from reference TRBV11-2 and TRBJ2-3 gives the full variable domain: EAGVAQSPRYKIIEKRQSVAFWCNPISGHATLYWYQQILGQGPKLLIQFQNNGVVDDSQLPKDRFSAERLKGVDSTLKIQPAKLEDSAVYLCASSSAMSDTQYFGPGTRLTVL.

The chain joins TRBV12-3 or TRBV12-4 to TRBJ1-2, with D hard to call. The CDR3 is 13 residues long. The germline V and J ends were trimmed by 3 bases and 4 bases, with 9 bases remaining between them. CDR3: CASSFEGLYGYTF. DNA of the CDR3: TGTGCCAGCAGTTTTGAGGGTCTCTATGGCTACACCTTC.

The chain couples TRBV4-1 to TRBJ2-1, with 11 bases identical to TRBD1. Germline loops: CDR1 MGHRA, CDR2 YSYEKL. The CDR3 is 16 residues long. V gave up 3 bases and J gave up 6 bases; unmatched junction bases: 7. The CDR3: CASSHTGTGGFNEQFF. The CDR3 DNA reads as TGCGCCAGCAGCCACACGGGGACAGGGGGGTTCAATGAGCAGTTCTTC.

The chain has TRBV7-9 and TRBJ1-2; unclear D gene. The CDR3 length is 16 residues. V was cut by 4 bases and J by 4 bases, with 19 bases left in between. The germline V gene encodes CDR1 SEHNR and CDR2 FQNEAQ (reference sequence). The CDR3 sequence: CASSSPRSLRPYGYTF. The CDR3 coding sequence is TGTGCCAGCAGCTCACCCCGGAGTTTGAGGCCCTATGGCTACACCTTC.